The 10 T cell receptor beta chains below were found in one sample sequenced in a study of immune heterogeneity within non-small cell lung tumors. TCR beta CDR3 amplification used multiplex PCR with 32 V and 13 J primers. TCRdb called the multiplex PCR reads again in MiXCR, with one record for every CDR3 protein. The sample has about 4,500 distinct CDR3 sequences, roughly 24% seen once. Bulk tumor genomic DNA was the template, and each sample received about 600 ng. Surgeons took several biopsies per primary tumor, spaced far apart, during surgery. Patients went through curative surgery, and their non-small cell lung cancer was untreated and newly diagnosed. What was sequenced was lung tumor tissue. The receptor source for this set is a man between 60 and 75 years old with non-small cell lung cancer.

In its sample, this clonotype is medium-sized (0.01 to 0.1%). This CDR3 is CASSQSRGATDTQYF. The CDR3 nucleotides read TGTGCCAGCAGCCAATCGCGAGGGGCTACAGATACGCAGTATTTT. The rearrangement links TRBV16 to TRBJ2-3; D is perhaps TRBD1 or TRBD2 (5 bases each). Germline V gives CDR1 KGHSY, CDR2 FQNENV. This CDR3 has 15 residues. Between the trimmed V and J ends, which lost 0 bases and 3 bases, there was a span of 10 bases.

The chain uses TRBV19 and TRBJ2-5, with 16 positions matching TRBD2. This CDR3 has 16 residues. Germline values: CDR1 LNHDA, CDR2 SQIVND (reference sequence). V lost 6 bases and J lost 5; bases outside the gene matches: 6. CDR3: CASSGTSGRASETQYF. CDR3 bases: TGTGCCAGTAGCGGGACTAGCGGGAGGGCCTCGGAGACCCAGTACTTC.

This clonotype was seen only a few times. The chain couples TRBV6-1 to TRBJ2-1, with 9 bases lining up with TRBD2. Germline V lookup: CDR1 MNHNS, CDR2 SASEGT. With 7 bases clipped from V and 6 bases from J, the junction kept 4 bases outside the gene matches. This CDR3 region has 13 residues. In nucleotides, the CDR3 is TGTGCCAGCAACCCTAGCGGGGCCAATGAGCAGTTCTTC. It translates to CASNPSGANEQFF.

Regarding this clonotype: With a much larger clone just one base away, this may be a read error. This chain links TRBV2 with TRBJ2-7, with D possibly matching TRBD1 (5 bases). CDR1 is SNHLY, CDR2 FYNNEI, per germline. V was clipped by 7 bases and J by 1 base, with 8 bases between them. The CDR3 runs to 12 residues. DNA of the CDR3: TGTGCCAGCACCCCAGGGTCCTACGAGCAGTACTTC. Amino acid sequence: CASTPGSYEQYF.

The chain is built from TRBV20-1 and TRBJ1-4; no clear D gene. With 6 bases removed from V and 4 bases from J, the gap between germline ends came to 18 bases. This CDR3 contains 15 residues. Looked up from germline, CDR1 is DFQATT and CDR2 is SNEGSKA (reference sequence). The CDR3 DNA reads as TGCAGTGCGCGGAATGAGTTCCTCCTTAATGAAAAACTGTTTTTT. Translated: CSARNEFLLNEKLFF.

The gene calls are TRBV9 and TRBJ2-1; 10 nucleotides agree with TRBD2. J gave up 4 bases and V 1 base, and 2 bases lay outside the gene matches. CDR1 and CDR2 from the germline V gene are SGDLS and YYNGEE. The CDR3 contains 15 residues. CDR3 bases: TGTGCCAGCAGCGTAACTAGCGGGATGTACAATGAGCAGTTCTTC. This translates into CASSVTSGMYNEQFF.

CDR3: CASSEGGSLDYGYTF. Here the CDR3 DNA reads TGTGCCAGCAGTGAAGGGGGATCGCTTGACTATGGCTACACCTTC. The chain employs TRBV2 and TRBJ1-2; D not certain. The germline CDR1 and CDR2 sequences are SNHLY and FYNNEI. CDR3 length: 15 residues. V was cut by 1 base and J by 3 bases, with 12 bases left in between. Variable domain in full (rest from reference TRBV2 and TRBJ1-2): EPEVTQTPSHQVTQMGQEVILRCVPISNHLYFYWYRQILGQKVEFLVSFYNNEISEKSEIFDDQFSVERPDGSNFTLKIRSTKLEDSAMYFCASSEGGSLDYGYTFGSGTRLTVV.

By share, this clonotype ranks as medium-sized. The CDR3 region is CASSLVGGGSESDYEQYF. The CDR3 nucleotides read TGTGCCAGCAGCTTAGTTGGAGGGGGCTCGGAGAGTGACTACGAGCAGTACTTC. The chain uses TRBV7-2 and TRBJ2-7, with TRBD1 as a possible D gene (7 bases). Deletions cut 1 base from V and 3 bases from J, with 22 bases between. Germline V gene lookup returns CDR1 SGHTA and CDR2 FQGNSA. This CDR3 region has 18 residues.

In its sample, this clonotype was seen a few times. CDR3 nucleotide sequence: TGTGCCAGCAGCAAATTTGGGACGTCCAATGAGCAGTTCTTC. Its protein is CASSKFGTSNEQFF. The chain carries TRBV7-3 and TRBJ2-1; tentatively, D is TRBD1 or TRBD2 (5 bases each). The CDR3 sequence is 14 residues long. Germline loops: CDR1 SGHTA, CDR2 FQGTGA. Trimming shortened V by 5 bases and J by 6 bases, and 14 bases separated the two germline ends.

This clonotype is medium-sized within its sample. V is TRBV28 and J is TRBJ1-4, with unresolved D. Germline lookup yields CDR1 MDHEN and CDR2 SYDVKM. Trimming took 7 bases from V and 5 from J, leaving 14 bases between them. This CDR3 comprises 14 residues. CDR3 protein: CASTPGSRNEKLFF. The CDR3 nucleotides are TGTGCCAGCACCCCCGGGTCCCGAAATGAAAAACTGTTTTTT.